These 19 T cell receptor beta chains were sequenced from one sample in a study of blood T cell repertoires in COVID-19. Generated by immunoSEQ multiplex PCR, the TCRdb table keeps only in-frame clones and is missing some. The table shows 55,000 to 70,000 clones, with about 91% occurring only once. Sample: peripheral blood. The receptor source for this set is a man aged 60 to 75 with acute or convalescent COVID-19.

This rearrangement joins TRBV24-1 to TRBJ2-1, with D perhaps TRBD2 (6 bases). In germline, CDR1 is KGHDR, CDR2 SFDVKD. V was clipped by 3 bases and J by 5 bases, with 13 bases between them. CDR3 length: 15 amino acids. CDR3 amino acids: CATSDGRSLNNEQFF. CDR3 nucleotides: TGTGCCACCAGTGATGGGAGGTCTCTCAACAATGAGCAGTTCTTC.

This clone was detected a few times. The J gene is TRBJ2-7, the V gene TRBV14; no firm D call. Germline V CDR1 and CDR2: SGHDN, FVKESK. The CDR3 totals 13 residues. Trimming took 6 bases from V and 0 from J, leaving 9 bases between them. The CDR3 reads CASRPRSSYEQYF. The CDR3 region has the DNA TGTGCCAGCAGACCGCGGAGCTCCTACGAGCAGTACTTC.

The chain employs TRBV7-2 and TRBJ1-3; D may be TRBD1 (6 bases). Germline values: CDR1 SGHTA, CDR2 FQGNSA. CDR3 length: 15 amino acids. The V end lost 5 bases, the J end lost 0 bases, and 11 bases lay between the germline ends. The CDR3 nucleotides read TGTGCCAGCAGCCAGGACAGAGCCTCTGGAAACACCATATATTTT. This gives the protein CASSQDRASGNTIYF.

The chain recombines TRBV7-2 with TRBJ2-1, with 8 nucleotides matching TRBD2. Germline-derived CDR1 and CDR2 are SGHTA and FQGNSA. The CDR3 covers 17 residues. The ends lost 2 bases at V and 4 bases at J; junction bases unmatched: 10. CDR3 nucleotides: TGTGCCAGCAGCTTACGTGGACGGGAGGGTACGTACAATGAGCAGTTCTTC. It encodes CASSLRGREGTYNEQFF.

This chain joins TRBV28 and TRBJ2-1; 11 nucleotides align to TRBD2. CDR1 MDHEN and CDR2 SYDVKM come from the germline V gene. This CDR3 comprises 20 residues. V dropped 3 bases and J dropped 3; count of bases not matched to a gene: 16. The CDR3 DNA reads as TGTGCCAGCAGTTTCTCCGGGACAGGGAAGACTAGCGGGAACTACAATGAGCAGTTCTTC. Encoded protein: CASSFSGTGKTSGNYNEQFF.

V is TRBV11-2 and J is TRBJ2-3; tentatively, D is TRBD2 (5 bases). Germline CDR1 reads SGHAT; CDR2 reads FQNNGV. V gave up 5 bases and J gave up 7 bases, with 10 bases separating them. The length of the CDR3 is 12 residues. The CDR3 bases are TGTGCCAGCAGCCTCGGGATGAATACGCAGTATTTT. This encodes CASSLGMNTQYF.

The table lists this clone with a count of one. The chain couples TRBV19 to TRBJ1-5; D gene uncertain. Germline V gene data show CDR1 as LNHDA and CDR2 as SQIVND (reference sequence). Trimming shortened V by 6 bases and J by 0 bases, and 9 bases separated the two germline ends. This CDR3 is built from 14 residues. CDR3 coding DNA: TGTGCCAGTAGGTACAGCAATAGCAATCAGCCCCAGCATTTT. Residues: CASRYSNSNQPQHF.

This chain joins TRBV28 and TRBJ1-1; D not certain. V was pared by 4 bases and J by 4 bases, with 7 bases between. The CDR3 extends over 12 amino acids. Germline V gene lookup returns CDR1 MDHEN and CDR2 SYDVKM. The CDR3: CASSYGGTEAFF. The CDR3 DNA is TGTGCCAGCAGTTATGGCGGCACTGAAGCTTTCTTT.

The rearrangement joins TRBV7-3 to TRBJ1-2, with 7 bases aligning to TRBD1. CDR3 size: 15 residues. Germline V lookup: CDR1 SGHTA, CDR2 FQGTGA. After removal of 3 bases from V and 10 bases from J, the junction contained 14 bases not matched to a gene. CDR3 sequence (DNA): TGTGCCAGCAGCTTCGGCAGGGGGGAATCCGATGACTACACCTTC. It yields the protein CASSFGRGESDDYTF.

The chain links TRBV28 to TRBJ1-6, with D maybe TRBD1 (5 bases). The CDR3 runs to 13 residues. Germline assignment: CDR1 MDHEN and CDR2 SYDVKM. The V end lost 6 bases, the J end lost 11 bases, and 14 bases lay between the germline ends. The CDR3 coding sequence is TGTGCCAGCAGACAGACAGCAAGTGCACCCCTCCACTTT. Translating it yields CASRQTASAPLHF.

The gene calls are TRBV6-2 or TRBV6-3 and TRBJ1-2; D possibly corresponds to TRBD1 (6 bases). V lost 4 bases, J lost 6 bases, and 9 bases lay in between. The V gene's germline CDR1 is MNHEY and CDR2 SVGEGT. The CDR3 loop spans 12 amino acids. The CDR3: CASSLDRNGYTF. The CDR3 coding sequence is TGTGCCAGCAGTTTGGACAGAAATGGCTACACCTTC.

The count of this clone is one. The V and J genes are TRBV28 and TRBJ1-3; 11 bases line up with TRBD1. Trimming at V came to 5 bases and at J to 4 bases, leaving 7 bases not matched to a gene. CDR1 is MDHEN, CDR2 SYDVKM, per germline. The CDR3 loop spans 16 amino acids. The CDR3 DNA reads TGTGCCAGCAGTCACGGGACAGGGGGGGAAGGAAACACCATATATTTT. Protein product: CASSHGTGGEGNTIYF.

The chain is built from TRBV7-9 and TRBJ1-4; possibly TRBD1 for D (6 bases). The germline V gene has CDR1 SEHNR and CDR2 FQNEAQ (reference sequence). V was shortened by 2 bases and J by 4 bases, with 17 bases between the two germline ends. The CDR3 consists of 17 residues. The CDR3 here is CASSLFPYRELNEKLFF. The CDR3 nucleotides are TGTGCCAGCAGCTTATTTCCGTACAGGGAACTTAATGAAAAACTGTTTTTT.

V is TRBV3-1 (or the pseudogene TRBV3-2) and J is TRBJ1-3; D perhaps matches TRBD1 (6 bases). With 2 bases removed from V and 4 bases from J, the gap between germline ends came to 12 bases. The CDR3 has 15 residues. Germline V CDR1 and CDR2: LGHDT, YNNKEL (reference sequence). CDR3 protein: CASSQPTGPGNTIYF. The CDR3 DNA reads TGTGCCAGCAGCCAACCCACAGGGCCGGGAAACACCATATATTTT.

This rearrangement joins TRBV5-6 to TRBJ1-3, with D uncertain. Germline V gene sequence: CDR1 SGHDT, CDR2 YYEEEE. Between the trimmed V and J ends, which lost 4 bases and 0 bases, there was a span of 14 bases. This CDR3 comprises 16 residues. Written as DNA, the CDR3 is TGTGCCAGCAGCATGGTGCAGGCAATCTCTGGAAACACCATATATTTT. This codes for CASSMVQAISGNTIYF.

The chain uses TRBV28 and TRBJ2-5; D is unclear. This CDR3 is 11 amino acids long. V was trimmed by 3 bases and J by 5 bases, leaving 4 bases between them. Germline CDR1 is MDHEN and CDR2 is SYDVKM. CDR3 region: CASSFEETQYF. CDR3 sequence (DNA): TGTGCCAGCAGTTTCGAGGAGACCCAGTACTTC.

This clone was observed once. The chain has TRBV7-3 and TRBJ2-7; D possibly corresponds to TRBD1 (8 bases). The germline V gene encodes CDR1 SGHTA and CDR2 FQGTGA. V was shortened by 8 bases and J by 6 bases, with 14 bases between the two germline ends. The CDR3 runs to 12 residues. CDR3 DNA: TGTGCCAGCGGCACAGGGGGGGGCGAGCAGTACTTC. It specifies CASGTGGGEQYF.

The rearrangement joins TRBV7-6 to TRBJ1-3, with a possible D match to TRBD1 (5 bases). Trimming stripped 5 bases from V and 1 base from J, with 15 bases between. CDR3 length equals 16 residues. Germline values: CDR1 SGHVS, CDR2 FNYEAQ. The CDR3 bases are TGTGCCAGCAGCCCAGCAGGGCTGGGGTCTGGAAACACCATATATTTT. Translation: CASSPAGLGSGNTIYF.

J is TRBJ2-7 and V is TRBV6-5; the match to TRBD1 covers 9 bases. This CDR3 contains 14 residues. Trimming cost V 0 bases and J 7 bases; bases outside gene matches: 4. Germline assignment: CDR1 MNHEY and CDR2 SVGAGI. The CDR3 DNA reads as TGTGCCAGCAGTTACTCGAGGACAGGGGATGAGCAGTACTTC. This codes for CASSYSRTGDEQYF.